The 15 T cell receptor beta chains listed next were all sequenced from one sample in a study of cytomegalovirus exposure and HLA in healthy donors. Clones were sequenced by immunoSEQ multiplex PCR, and TCRdb holds only the in-frame ones, with some missing. The data hold a few hundred thousand clones, with just over 85% observed a single time. The sequencing input was PBMCs. The origin of the receptors is a woman between 18 and 29 years old in good health and CMV-seronegative.

The CDR3 is CASSRSQGATEAFF. The CDR3 bases are TGCGCCAGCAGCAGATCCCAGGGGGCCACTGAAGCTTTCTTT. The chain carries TRBV4-1 and TRBJ1-1; TRBD1 matches 8 bases. With 5 bases clipped from V and 4 bases from J, the junction kept 6 bases outside the gene matches. This CDR3 comprises 14 residues. CDR1 and CDR2 (germline): MGHRA, YSYEKL.

The chain is built from TRBV7-6 and TRBJ1-2; TRBD1 agrees at 7 bases. The CDR3 spans 14 residues. Germline-derived CDR1 and CDR2 are SGHVS and FNYEAQ. Losses at the gene ends were 5 bases for V and 4 bases for J; bases not matched to a gene: 7. As DNA, the CDR3 is TGTGCCAGCAGCGCCAGCGGACAGGCCTATGGCTACACCTTC. This translates into CASSASGQAYGYTF.

The chain employs TRBV5-4 and TRBJ2-7; perhaps TRBD2 as D (6 bases). The CDR3 is 15 residues long. Germline V CDR1 and CDR2: SGHNT, YYREEE (reference sequence). The ends were cut back, 2 bases at V and 4 bases at J, with 16 bases in the middle. CDR3 nucleotides: TGTGCCAGCAGCTTTAAGAGCGGGTCCGAATACGAGCAGTACTTC. Protein: CASSFKSGSEYEQYF.

The chain is built from TRBV9 and TRBJ2-2; 9 bases line up with TRBD2. The germline gives CDR1 SGDLS, CDR2 YYNGEE. The CDR3 contains 17 residues. J gave up 2 bases and V 0 bases, and 5 bases lay outside the gene matches. The CDR3 protein is CASSVEGLAANTGELFF. For the CDR3, the DNA is TGTGCCAGCAGCGTAGAGGGACTAGCAGCTAACACCGGGGAGCTGTTTTTT. The whole variable domain, filled in from reference TRBV9 and TRBJ2-2, reads DSGVTQTPKHLITATGQRVTLRCSPRSGDLSVYWYQQSLDQGLQFLIQYYNGEERAKGNILERFSAQQFPDLHSELNLSSLELGDSALYFCASSVEGLAANTGELFFGEGSRLTVL.

The chain recombines TRBV6-6 with TRBJ2-1, with 14 bases fitting TRBD2. Germline V gene sequence: CDR1 MNHNY, CDR2 SVGAGI (reference sequence). This CDR3 is built from 16 residues. Trimming cost V 2 bases and J 10 bases; bases outside gene matches: 7. CDR3: CASSYPGLAGEGEQFF. In nucleotides, the CDR3 is TGTGCCAGCAGTTACCCGGGACTAGCGGGAGAGGGAGAGCAGTTCTTC.

CDR3 protein: CASSQDPPDLLGYNEQFF. In DNA, the CDR3 is TGCGCCAGCAGCCAAGACCCCCCTGACTTACTGGGCTACAATGAGCAGTTCTTC. The V call is TRBV4-3, the J call TRBJ2-1, with D uncertain. This CDR3 has 18 amino acids. Looked up from germline, CDR1 is LGHNA and CDR2 is YSLEER. V lost 0 bases and J lost 3, with 18 bases in between.

The chain has TRBV5-1 and TRBJ2-5; 7 bases are shared with TRBD1. The CDR3 sequence is 14 residues long. CDR1 is SGHRS and CDR2 is YFSETQ in the germline V gene. V was pared by 3 bases and J by 4 bases, with 6 bases of the junction left unmatched. Written as DNA, the CDR3 is TGCGCCAGCAGCTCTGGACAGGCTCTAGAGACCCAGTACTTC. Encoded protein: CASSSGQALETQYF.

J is TRBJ1-2 and V is TRBV28; 7 positions agree with TRBD1. There are 12 residues in the CDR3. The V segment lost 7 bases and the J segment 7 bases; nucleotides outside the gene matches: 6. Per the germline V gene, CDR1 is MDHEN and CDR2 is SYDVKM. The CDR3 region has the DNA TGTGCCAGCACCCCGACAGGGACTGGCTACACCTTC. This encodes CASTPTGTGYTF.

This chain links TRBV27 with TRBJ2-7; TRBD1 might be the D (6 bases). The CDR3 has 16 residues. Trimming left V 0 bases short and J 2 bases short, with 14 bases between. CDR1 is MNHEY, CDR2 SMNVEV, per germline (reference sequence). CDR3 sequence reads: CASSLSTRTVTYEQYF. The CDR3, as DNA: TGTGCCAGCAGTTTATCGACTCGGACAGTCACCTACGAGCAGTACTTC.

The rearrangement uses TRBV27 and TRBJ1-1; 9 nucleotides line up with TRBD1. Unmatched junction bases numbered 10, after V lost 5 bases and J lost 6 bases. CDR1 and CDR2 from the germline V gene are MNHEY and SMNVEV (reference sequence). The CDR3 extends over 15 amino acids. The CDR3 spells CASSRSGTGRPEAFF. For the CDR3, the DNA is TGTGCCAGCAGTCGATCCGGGACAGGGAGACCTGAAGCTTTCTTT.

The chain uses TRBV20-1 and TRBJ2-3; D unclear. The CDR3 spans 11 residues. V was shortened by 5 bases and J by 5 bases, with 8 bases between the two germline ends. In germline, CDR1 is DFQATT, CDR2 SNEGSKA (reference sequence). The CDR3: CSAEHQDTQYF. As DNA, the CDR3 is TGCAGTGCTGAACACCAAGATACGCAGTATTTT.

This clone showed up just once. The V call is TRBV11-2, the J call TRBJ2-5, with 7 bases aligning to TRBD1. Germline CDR1 reads SGHAT; CDR2 reads FQNNGV. The V segment lost 5 bases and the J segment 5 bases; nucleotides outside the gene matches: 14. The length of the CDR3 is 16 residues. The CDR3 is CASSPWDSREMETQYF. The CDR3 DNA is TGTGCCAGCAGCCCCTGGGACAGCCGGGAAATGGAGACCCAGTACTTC.

J is TRBJ2-3 and V is TRBV6-5; D gene unclear. Germline V gives CDR1 MNHEY, CDR2 SVGAGI. The CDR3 sequence is 13 residues long. V shed 4 bases and J shed 0 bases, with 5 bases lying between them. This CDR3 reads CASSSGSTDTQYF. The DNA of the CDR3 is TGTGCCAGCAGTTCAGGCAGCACAGATACGCAGTATTTT.

This clone has just one count. The rearrangement joins TRBV6-5 to TRBJ2-2; TRBD2 aligns across 10 bases. Germline V lookup: CDR1 MNHEY, CDR2 SVGAGI. The trim removed 2 bases at V and 4 bases at J, leaving 4 bases unmatched. The CDR3 is 16 amino acids. The CDR3 here is CASSYGASGSTGELFF. The CDR3 bases are TGTGCCAGCAGTTACGGGGCTAGCGGGAGCACCGGGGAGCTGTTTTTT.

The chain employs TRBV30 and TRBJ1-5, with 7 bases lining up with TRBD1. With 3 bases clipped from V and 2 bases from J, the junction kept 4 bases outside the gene matches. This CDR3 is built from 14 residues. CDR1 GTSNPN and CDR2 SVGIG come from the germline V gene (reference sequence). The CDR3 bases are TGTGCCTGGAGACAGGGGTCGGGCAATCAGCCCCAGCATTTT. This codes for CAWRQGSGNQPQHF.